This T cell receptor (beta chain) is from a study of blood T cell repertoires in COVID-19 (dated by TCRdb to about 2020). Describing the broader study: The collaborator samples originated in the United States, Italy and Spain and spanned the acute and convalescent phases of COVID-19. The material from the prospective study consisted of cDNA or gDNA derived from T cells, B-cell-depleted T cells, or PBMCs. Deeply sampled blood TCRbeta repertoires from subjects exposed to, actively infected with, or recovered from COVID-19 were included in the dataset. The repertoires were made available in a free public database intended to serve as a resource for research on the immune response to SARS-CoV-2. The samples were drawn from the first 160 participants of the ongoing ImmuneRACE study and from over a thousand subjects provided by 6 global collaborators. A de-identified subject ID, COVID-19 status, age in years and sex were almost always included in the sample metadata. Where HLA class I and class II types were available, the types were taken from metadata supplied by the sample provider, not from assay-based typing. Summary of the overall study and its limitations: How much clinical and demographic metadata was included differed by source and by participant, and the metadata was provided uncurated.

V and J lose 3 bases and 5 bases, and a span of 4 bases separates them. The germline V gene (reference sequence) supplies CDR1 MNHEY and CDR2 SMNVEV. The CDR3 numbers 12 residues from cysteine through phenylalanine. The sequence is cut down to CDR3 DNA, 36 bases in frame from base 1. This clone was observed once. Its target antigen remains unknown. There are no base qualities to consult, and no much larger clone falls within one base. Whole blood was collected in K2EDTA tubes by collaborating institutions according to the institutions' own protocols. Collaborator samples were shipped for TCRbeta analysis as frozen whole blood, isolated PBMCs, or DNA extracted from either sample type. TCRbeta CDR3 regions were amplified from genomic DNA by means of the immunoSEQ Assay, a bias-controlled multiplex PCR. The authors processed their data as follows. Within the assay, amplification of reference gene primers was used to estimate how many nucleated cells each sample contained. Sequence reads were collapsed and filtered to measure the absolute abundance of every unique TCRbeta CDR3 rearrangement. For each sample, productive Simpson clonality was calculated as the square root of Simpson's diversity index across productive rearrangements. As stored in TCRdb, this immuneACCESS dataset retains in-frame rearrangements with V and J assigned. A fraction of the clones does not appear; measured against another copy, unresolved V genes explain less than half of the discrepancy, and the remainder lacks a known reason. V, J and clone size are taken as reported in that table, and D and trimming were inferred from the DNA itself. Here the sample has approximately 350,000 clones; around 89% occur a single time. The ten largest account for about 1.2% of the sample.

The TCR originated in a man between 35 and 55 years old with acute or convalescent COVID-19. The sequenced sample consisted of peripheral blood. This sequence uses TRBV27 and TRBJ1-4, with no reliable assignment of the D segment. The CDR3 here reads CASSFPNEKLFF. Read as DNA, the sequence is TGTGCCAGCAGTTTCCCAAATGAAAAACTGTTTTTT.